Sequencing of this T cell receptor beta chain was carried out in a study of blood T cell repertoires in COVID-19. V lost 7 bases, J lost 0 bases, and 7 bases lay in between. Germline loops: CDR1 MDHEN, CDR2 SYDVKM. The CDR3 sequence is 13 residues long. TCRdb's copy holds only in-frame clones and misses some; the assay was immunoSEQ multiplex PCR. There are 70,000 or so clones in the sample; about 82% occur only once, and roughly 9.7% lies in the top ten. The chain carries TRBV28 and TRBJ1-5; D gene ambiguous. The sequence derives from a human donor in a cohort sampled during active COVID-19. Sequenced material: peripheral blood. The CDR3 DNA sequence: TGTGCCAGCATTGAACATAGCAATCAGCCCCAGCATTTT. As protein: CASIEHSNQPQHF.